The rows below give T cell receptor beta chains drawn from one sample of a study of blood T cell repertoires in COVID-19. Clones were sequenced by immunoSEQ multiplex PCR, and TCRdb holds only the in-frame ones, with some missing. The sample consists of roughly 100,000 clones, 80% to 85% of them appearing once. The sequencing sample was made of peripheral blood. These receptors were obtained from a man at least 80 years old with acute or convalescent COVID-19. Each CDR3 is given with its conserved first and last residue. Fields, in order: V gene, clone size, D gene, J gene, CDR3 protein, CDR3 DNA. A D gene is named only where the DNA matches it firmly. Rows give clone size only sometimes, using once, few, many, or a class for an expanded clone.

TRBV27,.,.,TRBJ1-4,CASSSAGWDEKLFF,TGTGCCAGCAGTTCGGCGGGTTGGGATGAAAAACTGTTTTTT
TRBV28,.,.,TRBJ1-5,CASSLGRSREQPQHF,TGTGCCAGCAGTTTAGGGCGCTCCAGGGAACAACCCCAGCATTTT
TRBV7-9,.,TRBD1,TRBJ1-5,CASDKGGFQPQHF,TGTGCCAGTGATAAAGGGGGCTTCCAGCCCCAGCATTTT
TRBV29-1,.,.,TRBJ1-5,CSVAGGPNQPQHF,TGCAGCGTTGCGGGGGGGCCCAATCAGCCCCAGCATTTT
TRBV5-1,.,TRBD2,TRBJ2-1,CASSLGHSGLAGGGYEQFF,TGCGCCAGCAGCTTGGGACATTCGGGACTAGCGGGAGGCGGATATGAGCAGTTCTTC
TRBV30,.,TRBD1,TRBJ1-4,CAFSGQPNEKLFF,TGTGCCTTTTCGGGACAGCCAAATGAAAAACTGTTTTTT
TRBV28,.,TRBD1,TRBJ2-1,CASSFIGLGQGVNEQFF,TGTGCCAGCAGTTTTATTGGCCTGGGACAGGGGGTCAATGAGCAGTTCTTC
TRBV2,.,.,TRBJ1-1,CASNLVSFGEAFF,TGTGCCAGCAACTTGGTGAGCTTCGGGGAAGCTTTCTTT
TRBV28,.,.,TRBJ1-2,CASSLPNMYYGYTF,TGTGCCAGCAGTTTGCCCAACATGTACTATGGCTACACCTTC
TRBV2,.,.,TRBJ1-4,CASSLYRVTNEKLFF,TGTGCCAGCAGTTTATACCGGGTTACTAATGAAAAACTGTTTTTT
TRBV6-6,.,.,TRBJ2-3,CASSYLSDTQYF,TGTGCCAGCAGTTACCTATCAGATACGCAGTATTTT
TRBV5-4,.,.,TRBJ1-2,CASRPRGGNFYGYTF,TGTGCCAGCAGGCCGAGGGGGGGCAACTTCTATGGCTACACCTTC
TRBV27,.,.,TRBJ2-4,CASRGQLAKNIQYF,TGTGCCAGCCGAGGGCAGCTAGCCAAAAACATTCAGTACTTC
TRBV28,.,.,TRBJ1-4,CASSFDPATNEKLFF,TGTGCCAGCAGTTTCGATCCAGCAACTAATGAAAAACTGTTTTTT
TRBV4-3,.,TRBD1,TRBJ1-4,CASSQVLPGQGRFEDEKLFF,TGCGCCAGCAGCCAAGTCCTGCCGGGACAGGGAAGGTTCGAGGATGAAAAACTGTTTTTT
TRBV11-2,.,TRBD2,TRBJ2-3,CASSLRVAGGIDTQYF,TGTGCCAGCAGCTTAAGGGTAGCGGGAGGGATAGATACGCAGTATTTT
TRBV5-1,.,TRBD1,TRBJ1-2,CASTGQGVYGYTF,TGCGCCAGCACAGGACAGGGGGTTTATGGCTACACCTTC
TRBV6-1,.,TRBD1,TRBJ1-5,CASSEGQIPGQPQHF,TGTGCCAGCAGTGAGGGACAGATCCCCGGACAGCCCCAGCATTTT
TRBV28,.,TRBD1,TRBJ2-2,CASSPSGFQGANGELFF,TGTGCCAGCAGTCCATCAGGTTTCCAGGGGGCGAACGGGGAGCTGTTTTTT
TRBV3-1/TRBV3-2,.,TRBD1,TRBJ2-3,CASSHRQGTDTQYF,TGTGCCAGCAGCCACCGACAGGGAACAGATACGCAGTATTTT
TRBV5-1,once,TRBD1,TRBJ1-1,CASSFPGGSTNTEAFF,TGCGCCAGCAGCTTCCCAGGGGGGTCGACGAACACTGAAGCTTTCTTT
TRBV20-1,.,.,TRBJ2-7,CSASNPREQSYEQYF,TGCAGTGCTAGTAATCCCCGGGAGCAATCCTACGAGCAGTACTTC
TRBV18,.,TRBD1,TRBJ1-2,CASSPQRADRGFDYGYTF,TGTGCCAGCTCACCACAACGGGCAGACAGGGGTTTTGACTATGGCTACACCTTC
TRBV19,.,.,TRBJ1-2,CASRKDGAQGYGYTF,TGTGCCAGTAGGAAAGACGGTGCCCAGGGGTATGGCTACACCTTC
TRBV29-1,.,TRBD1,TRBJ2-7,CSVKDREYEQYF,TGCAGCGTGAAGGACAGGGAATACGAGCAGTACTTC
TRBV2,.,.,TRBJ1-5,CASSREQLFNQPQHF,TGTGCCAGCAGTCGCGAACAGCTTTTCAATCAGCCCCAGCATTTT
TRBV5-4,.,.,TRBJ2-1,CASSRPADSYNEQFF,TGTGCCAGCAGCCGCCCCGCGGACTCCTACAATGAGCAGTTCTTC
TRBV11-2,.,TRBD2,TRBJ2-7,CASSPSGYEQYF,TGTGCCAGCAGCCCTAGCGGCTACGAGCAGTACTTC
TRBV3-1/TRBV3-2,.,TRBD1,TRBJ2-1,CASSARDRTYNEQFF,TGTGCCAGCAGCGCCCGGGACAGGACATACAATGAGCAGTTCTTC
TRBV7-9,.,.,TRBJ1-1,CASSLDDAGGAEAFF,TGTGCCAGCAGCTTAGACGACGCGGGTGGGGCTGAAGCTTTCTTT
TRBV18,.,.,TRBJ2-7,CASSPQKLTGPPTYEQYF,TGTGCCAGCTCACCACAAAAACTAACAGGGCCCCCGACCTACGAGCAGTACTTC
TRBV24-1,.,.,TRBJ2-5,CATSDRRVQETQYF,TGTGCCACCAGTGACCGGAGGGTCCAAGAGACCCAGTACTTC
TRBV5-1,.,.,TRBJ2-5,CASSLGYGVTETQYF,TGCGCCAGCAGCTTGGGGTACGGGGTTACAGAGACCCAGTACTTC
TRBV5-1,.,.,TRBJ1-4,CASRGPNEKLFF,TGCGCCAGCAGGGGGCCTAATGAAAAACTGTTTTTT
TRBV7-3,.,.,TRBJ2-3,CASSSGTSTDTQYF,TGTGCCAGCAGCTCCGGGACTAGCACAGATACGCAGTATTTT
TRBV4-1,.,TRBD1,TRBJ2-1,CASSQVSGQGLNEQFF,TGCGCCAGCAGCCAAGTTTCGGGACAGGGGCTCAATGAGCAGTTCTTC
TRBV11-2,.,.,TRBJ2-1,CASSPRGLTRNYNEQFF,TGTGCCAGCAGCCCACGCGGCCTCACTAGAAACTACAATGAGCAGTTCTTC
TRBV18,few,TRBD2,TRBJ2-7,CASSPGTRAYEQYF,TGTGCCAGCTCACCCGGGACTAGGGCCTACGAGCAGTACTTC
TRBV28,.,.,TRBJ1-5,CASSRGGRRQPQHF,TGTGCCAGCAGTCGAGGGGGTCGAAGGCAGCCCCAGCATTTT
TRBV18,.,TRBD1,TRBJ1-5,CASSPGTGKNQPQHF,TGTGCCAGCTCACCTGGGACAGGGAAGAATCAGCCCCAGCATTTT
TRBV7-9,few,.,TRBJ1-6,CASSLSGGVDSPLHF,TGTGCCAGCAGCTTATCAGGAGGGGTGGATTCACCCCTCCACTTT
TRBV18,.,.,TRBJ2-2,CASSPPRTENTGELFF,TGTGCCAGCTCACCCCCCCGGACAGAGAACACCGGGGAGCTGTTTTTT
TRBV7-2,.,TRBD2,TRBJ2-5,CASSLAVRGLAGDSGQETQYF,TGTGCCAGCAGCTTAGCAGTTAGGGGACTAGCGGGAGATTCTGGACAAGAGACCCAGTACTTC
TRBV28,.,.,TRBJ1-5,CASSFSGKGNQPQHF,TGTGCCAGCAGTTTTTCAGGGAAAGGCAATCAGCCCCAGCATTTT
TRBV28,.,.,TRBJ2-7,CASSLGRGYEQYF,TGTGCCAGCAGTTTGGGCAGGGGCTACGAGCAGTACTTC
TRBV6-5,.,TRBD1,TRBJ1-5,CASTRGLGPQHF,TGTGCCAGCACCAGGGGGCTTGGGCCCCAGCATTTT
TRBV6-6,.,TRBD1,TRBJ2-7,CASSQPVKGQGGVTQYF,TGTGCCAGCAGTCAACCGGTAAAGGGACAGGGGGGTGTCACGCAGTACTTC
TRBV6-5,.,TRBD1,TRBJ1-2,CASSPDRPVSGYTF,TGTGCCAGCAGCCCGGACAGGCCGGTATCTGGCTACACCTTC
TRBV28,.,TRBD1,TRBJ2-2,CAGRQGRLTGELFF,TGTGCCGGAAGACAGGGGAGACTTACCGGGGAGCTGTTTTTT
TRBV28,.,.,TRBJ1-1,CASSLLPKTGQAFF,TGTGCCAGCAGTTTACTGCCCAAGACAGGCCAAGCTTTCTTT
TRBV12-3/TRBV12-4,.,.,TRBJ2-7,CASSRLEVYEQYF,TGTGCCAGCAGCCGACTAGAAGTCTACGAGCAGTACTTC
TRBV6-5,once,TRBD1,TRBJ2-7,CASSLNRGMYEQYF,TGTGCCAGCAGTCTAAACAGGGGGATGTACGAGCAGTACTTC
TRBV18,once,TRBD1,TRBJ1-3,CASSPLPQGASGNTIYF,TGTGCCAGCTCACCACTCCCACAGGGGGCCTCTGGAAACACCATATATTTT
TRBV11-2,.,.,TRBJ1-1,CASSSTRRGGTEAFF,TGTGCCAGCAGCTCTACTCGGAGAGGGGGCACTGAAGCTTTCTTT
TRBV7-9,.,.,TRBJ2-6,CASSPRSGANVLTF,TGTGCCAGCAGCCCCCGTTCTGGGGCCAACGTCCTGACTTTC
TRBV20-1,.,TRBD2,TRBJ2-5,CSASNPSGSETQYF,TGCAGTGCTAGTAATCCTAGCGGGAGTGAGACCCAGTACTTC
TRBV6-5,.,.,TRBJ1-5,CASRAGYGPQHF,TGTGCCAGCAGGGCAGGGTATGGACCCCAGCATTTT